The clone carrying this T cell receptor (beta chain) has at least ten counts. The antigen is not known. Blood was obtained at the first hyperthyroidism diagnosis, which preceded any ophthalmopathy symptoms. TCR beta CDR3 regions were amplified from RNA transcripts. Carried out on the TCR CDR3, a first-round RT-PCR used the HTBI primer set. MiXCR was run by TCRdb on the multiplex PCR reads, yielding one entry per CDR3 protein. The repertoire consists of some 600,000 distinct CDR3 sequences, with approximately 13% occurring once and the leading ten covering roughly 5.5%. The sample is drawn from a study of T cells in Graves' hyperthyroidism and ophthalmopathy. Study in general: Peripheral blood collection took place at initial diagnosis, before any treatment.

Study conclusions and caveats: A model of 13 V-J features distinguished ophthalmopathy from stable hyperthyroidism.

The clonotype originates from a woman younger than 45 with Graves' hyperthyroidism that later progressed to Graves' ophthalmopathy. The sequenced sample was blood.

DNA for the CDR3: TGTGCCAGCAGCTTAGCCCAGGATACGCAGTATTTT. Translation gives CASSLAQDTQYF. The chain is built from TRBV13 and TRBJ2-3, with D unresolved. The CDR3 sequence is 12 residues long. Per germline, CDR1 PRHDT and CDR2 FYEKMQ (reference sequence). Trimming left V 1 base short and J 6 bases short, with 5 bases between.